In this sample, the clone carrying this T cell receptor beta chain turned up once. The repertoire was sequenced with immunoSEQ multiplex PCR; TCRdb's copy has only in-frame clones and lacks some. The sample lists approximately 130,000 clones, 85% to 90% occurring once. This entry belongs to a study of blood T cell repertoires in COVID-19. Study-level information: PBMCs, B-cell-depleted T cells, or T cells provided the cDNA or gDNA that made up the material.

Germline V CDR1 and CDR2: MNHEY, SMNVEV (reference sequence). V lost 4 bases and J lost 4; bases outside the gene matches: 9. This CDR3 spans 15 amino acids. Sequencing was performed on peripheral blood. The clonotype originates from a man aged 60 to 75 with acute or convalescent COVID-19. The V and J genes are TRBV27 and TRBJ2-7; 8 bases match TRBD1. DNA of the CDR3: TGTGCCAGCAGTTCCCCCGCAGGGGGCGTTTACGAGCAGTACTTC. This translates into CASSSPAGGVYEQYF.